The sequence of this TCR beta chain was determined in a study of beta chain features in type 1 diabetes. Study context: The number of sorted cells examined across all samples was under 140,000,000.

Details on this clone: Its antigen remains unidentified.

Germline assignment: CDR1 SEHNR and CDR2 FQNEAQ (reference sequence). Trimming removed 4 bases at V and 4 bases at J, with 14 bases between. The CDR3 runs to 15 residues. The study's findings and limits: A closer apparent resemblance between naive, central memory and Treg TCRB repertoires was seen in patients than in healthy donors. TCRB CDR3 length was moderately but significantly reduced in all four CD4+ subsets of Type 1 diabetes patients.

Each of the CD4+ naive, central memory, regulatory and stem cell-like memory populations was sorted via CD45RO/CCR7/CD25/CD127/CD95/CD27. Reverse transcribing all isolated RNA meant expressed TCRB transcripts were sequenced. Method: immunoSEQ multiplex PCR; TCRdb's copy keeps in-frame clones and lacks some. This table has hundreds of thousands of clones, 11% to 15% appearing once. The chain uses TRBV7-9 and TRBJ1-5; D remains ambiguous. This TCR was sampled from a man younger than 35 with type 1 diabetes. Sequenced sample: naive CD4+ T cells from blood. CDR3 protein: CASSSTGGTNQPQHF. Here the CDR3 DNA reads TGTGCCAGCAGCTCGACGGGAGGCACTAATCAGCCCCAGCATTTT. The variable domain in full, with the rest retrieved from reference TRBV7-9 and TRBJ1-5, is DTGVSQNPRHKITKRGQNVTFRCDPISEHNRLYWYRQTLGQGPEFLTYFQNEAQLEKSRLLSDRFSAERPKGSFSTLEIQRTEQGDSAMYLCASSSTGGTNQPQHFGDGTRLSIL.